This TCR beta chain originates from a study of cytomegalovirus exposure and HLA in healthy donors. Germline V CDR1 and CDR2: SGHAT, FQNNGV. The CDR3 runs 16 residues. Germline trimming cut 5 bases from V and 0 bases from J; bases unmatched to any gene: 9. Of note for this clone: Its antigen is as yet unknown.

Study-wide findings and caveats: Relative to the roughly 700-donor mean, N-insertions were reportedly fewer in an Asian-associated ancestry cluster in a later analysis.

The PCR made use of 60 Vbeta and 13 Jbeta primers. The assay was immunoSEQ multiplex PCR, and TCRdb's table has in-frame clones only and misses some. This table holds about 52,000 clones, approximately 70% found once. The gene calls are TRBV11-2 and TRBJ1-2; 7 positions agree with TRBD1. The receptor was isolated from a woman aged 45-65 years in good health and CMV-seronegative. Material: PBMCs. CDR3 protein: CASSPDRARTNYGYTF. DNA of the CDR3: TGTGCCAGCAGCCCCGACAGGGCCCGAACTAACTATGGCTACACCTTC.